The rows below give T cell receptor beta chains drawn from one sample of a study of glioma-infiltrating T cells after dendritic cell vaccination. Assay: immunoSEQ multiplex PCR; the TCRdb copy retains only in-frame clones and omits some. The sample holds over 90,000 clones, roughly 79% seen once. Sample: blood, taken before dendritic cell vaccination. These receptors were collected from a human donor with glioblastoma. Both conserved end residues are part of each CDR3. D genes are given only for firm matches. The size entry is marked missing in some rows and otherwise reads once, few, many or a size class.

clone_size,j_call,v_call,d_call,cdr3_length,cdr3_nt,cdr3_aa
-,TRBJ2-5,TRBV7-3,-,13,TGTGCCAGCAGCTTAGGCAGCCAAGAGACCCAGTACTTC,CASSLGSQETQYF
-,TRBJ2-7,TRBV7-9,-,14,TGTGCCAGCAGCTTAGTGGACAGACACTACGAGCAGTACTTC,CASSLVDRHYEQYF
-,TRBJ2-5,TRBV11-3,-,13,TGTGCCAGCAGCTTAGATCGGGAGGAGACCCAGTACTTC,CASSLDREETQYF
few,TRBJ1-1,TRBV5-4,-,15,TGTGCCAGCATCTTGAGGACAGATCTGAACACTGAAGCTTTCTTT,CASILRTDLNTEAFF
few,TRBJ1-2,TRBV7-9,-,12,TGTGCCAGCAGACAAGAGGGGGACGGCTACACCTTC,CASRQEGDGYTF
-,TRBJ1-6,TRBV2,-,15,TGTGCCAGCAAAGCAGGGGTTTGGGGGAATTCACCCCTCCACTTT,CASKAGVWGNSPLHF
-,TRBJ1-5,TRBV18,-,13,TGTGCCAGCTCACCAAGCGGGGCACAGCCCCAGCATTTT,CASSPSGAQPQHF
-,TRBJ2-5,TRBV15,TRBD2,16,TGTGCCACCAGCCCGCCAGCGGGGGGCCCCCAAGAGACCCAGTACTTC,CATSPPAGGPQETQYF
-,TRBJ1-2,TRBV18,TRBD1,13,TGTGCCAGCTCAGCAGGGGGCCTGTGGGGCTACACCTTC,CASSAGGLWGYTF
-,TRBJ1-3,TRBV5-5,-,14,TGTGCCAGCAGCTTGGTAGGAACAGAAAACACCATATATTTT,CASSLVGTENTIYF
-,TRBJ1-1,TRBV7-9,TRBD1,14,TGTGCCAGCAGGACCGGGACAGGGAGCCCTGAAGCTTTCTTT,CASRTGTGSPEAFF
few,TRBJ1-2,TRBV6-5,-,11,TGTGCCACCACGAGGGAGGGTGGCTACACCTTC,CATTREGGYTF
-,TRBJ1-1,TRBV11-3,TRBD1,15,TGTGCCAGCAGCTTACGGACAGGGGGAGTCACTGAAGCTTTCTTT,CASSLRTGGVTEAFF
-,TRBJ2-7,TRBV2,-,14,TGTGCCAGCTGTACGTCGTATCTAACCTACGAGCAGTACTTC,CASCTSYLTYEQYF
-,TRBJ1-1,TRBV11-2,-,12,TGTGCCAGCGCTATATTCGGGGTTGAAGCTTTCTTT,CASAIFGVEAFF
-,TRBJ2-5,TRBV9,-,14,TGTGCCAGCAGCGTAGCTGGGGCGTCGGAGACCCAGTACTTC,CASSVAGASETQYF
few,TRBJ2-5,TRBV6-1,TRBD1,15,TGTGCCAGCAGGAGGGACAGCTCCCAAGGGGAGACCCAGTACTTC,CASRRDSSQGETQYF
-,TRBJ2-2,TRBV2,-,14,TGTGCCAGCAAATGGGAGTTTAGAACCGGGGAGCTGTTTTTT,CASKWEFRTGELFF
-,TRBJ2-7,TRBV14,-,15,TGTGCCAGCAGCCCTATGACAGGTGGCTCCTACGAGCAGTACTTC,CASSPMTGGSYEQYF
-,TRBJ2-3,TRBV7-9,-,13,TGTGCCAGCAGCTTGGACTACACAGATACGCAGTATTTT,CASSLDYTDTQYF
-,TRBJ2-7,TRBV5-1,-,13,TGCGCCAGCAGCCCCCCCGAGGGATACGAGCAGTACTTC,CASSPPEGYEQYF
-,TRBJ1-3,TRBV5-4,-,13,TGTGCCAGCACAGAGGGTTTTGGAAACACCATATATTTT,CASTEGFGNTIYF
-,TRBJ1-1,TRBV2,TRBD1,15,TGTGCCAGCCATGGACAGGGAACTTTCTACACTGAAGCTTTCTTT,CASHGQGTFYTEAFF
-,TRBJ2-3,TRBV5-6,-,16,TGTGCCAGCAGCTTGGGCGGGCCCCGTTGGGCAGATACGCAGTATTTT,CASSLGGPRWADTQYF
-,TRBJ2-3,TRBV7-2,-,16,TGTGCCAGCAGCTTACAGACGGGGGAGATAGCTGGTACGCAGTATTTT,CASSLQTGEIAGTQYF
-,TRBJ2-7,TRBV20-1,-,11,TGCAGTGCTAGAGCTGACTCCGAGCAGTACTTC,CSARADSEQYF
-,TRBJ2-1,TRBV2,TRBD1,15,TGTGCCAGCAGAAGGGACAGGGATTCCTACAATGAGCAGTTCTTC,CASRRDRDSYNEQFF
-,TRBJ2-2,TRBV11-2,-,16,TGTGCCAGCAGCTTAGGTTTGGCTTTTGGCACCGGGGAGCTGTTTTTT,CASSLGLAFGTGELFF
-,TRBJ2-7,TRBV27,-,19,TGTGCCAGCAGTTCCCCCTCGGGGGTCCCCAGAGGAGGTTCCTACGAGCAGTACTTC,CASSSPSGVPRGGSYEQYF
-,TRBJ2-7,TRBV18,-,15,TGTGCCAGCTCACTTAAGATACAGGGGGAGGGCGAGCAGTACTTC,CASSLKIQGEGEQYF
once,TRBJ2-4,TRBV11-2,TRBD2,16,TGTGCCAGCAGCACCGTCCGGGGGGGAGCCAAAAACATTCAGTACTTC,CASSTVRGGAKNIQYF
few,TRBJ1-3,TRBV10-3,TRBD1,14,TGTGCCATCAGTGAGTCCAGGGGGCGAAACACCATATATTTT,CAISESRGRNTIYF
-,TRBJ2-7,TRBV11-2,TRBD1,15,TGTGCCAGCAGCTTAAGGACAGGATTCTCCTACGAGCAGTACTTC,CASSLRTGFSYEQYF
few,TRBJ1-4,TRBV5-1,-,15,TGCGCCAGCAGCATGCTCAGAGGAGAGAGTGAAAAACTGTTTTTT,CASSMLRGESEKLFF
once,TRBJ1-2,TRBV6-5,TRBD1,14,TGTGCCAGCAGTTCCTACGGGACAGGGTTCGGCTACACCTTC,CASSSYGTGFGYTF
-,TRBJ2-2,TRBV2,-,13,TGTGCCAGCAGTGAGAGTTTTATCGGGGAGCTGTTTTTT,CASSESFIGELFF
-,TRBJ1-6,TRBV5-4,-,12,TGTGCCAGCAGCCTCCCCTATTCCCCCCTCCACTTT,CASSLPYSPLHF
-,TRBJ2-7,TRBV7-9,-,13,TGTGCCAGCAGCTTAGACAGCTCCTACGAGCAGTACTTC,CASSLDSSYEQYF
-,TRBJ1-1,TRBV5-1,TRBD1,13,TGCGCCAGCAGCTTGGGTGGGACAGACAAAGCTTTCTTT,CASSLGGTDKAFF
-,TRBJ1-5,TRBV2,-,16,TGTGCCAGCAGTGAAAGCCGCTTGAGGGTTAGCCAGCCCCAGCATTTT,CASSESRLRVSQPQHF
once,TRBJ1-1,TRBV7-8,TRBD1,15,TGTGCCAGCAGCTTAGGAGGACAGGGGGGCACTGAAGCTTTCTTT,CASSLGGQGGTEAFF
-,TRBJ2-4,TRBV10-2,-,13,TGCGCCAGCAGTGAGGGAGGGACCGGCATTCAGTACTTC,CASSEGGTGIQYF
-,TRBJ2-3,TRBV7-4,TRBD2,17,TGTGCCAGCAGCCCGGGTTGTCAGCGGGGGGCCTCTCGGGCGCAGTATTTT,CASSPGCQRGASRAQYF
-,TRBJ2-1,TRBV7-9,-,12,TGTGCCAGCAGCGGGCAGGGAAATGAGCAGTTCTTC,CASSGQGNEQFF
-,TRBJ2-2,TRBV19,TRBD2,17,TGTGCCAGTACCCAGACCGGGACTAGCGGACTAGGGGGGGAGCTGTTTTTT,CASTQTGTSGLGGELFF
-,TRBJ1-2,TRBV11-2,TRBD1,13,TGTGCCAGCAGCTACGACAGGGTCAACGGCTACACCTTC,CASSYDRVNGYTF
-,TRBJ2-1,TRBV19,TRBD2,14,TGTGCCAGTAGTACAATGGGACTAGAAGCTGAGCAGTTCTTC,CASSTMGLEAEQFF
once,TRBJ2-5,TRBV5-4,TRBD1,13,TGTGCCAGCAGCTTTACAGGGGTAGAGACCCAGTACTTC,CASSFTGVETQYF
-,TRBJ2-7,TRBV5-5,TRBD1,14,TGTGCCAGCAGCCTGCAGGGGGATCTCTACGAGCAGTACTTC,CASSLQGDLYEQYF
-,TRBJ2-1,TRBV5-1,TRBD1,19,TGCGCCAGCAGCAGGCGGGGACAGGGAGAGGGAAGCTCCTACAATGAGCAGTTCTTC,CASSRRGQGEGSSYNEQFF
-,TRBJ1-4,TRBV27,-,17,TGTGCCAGCAGTCCGCACTATGGACAGTGGACCAATGAAAAACTGTTTTTT,CASSPHYGQWTNEKLFF
-,TRBJ2-5,TRBV6-5,-,14,TGTGCCAGCAGTTACGGTCCGGGGCAAGAGACCCAGTACTTC,CASSYGPGQETQYF